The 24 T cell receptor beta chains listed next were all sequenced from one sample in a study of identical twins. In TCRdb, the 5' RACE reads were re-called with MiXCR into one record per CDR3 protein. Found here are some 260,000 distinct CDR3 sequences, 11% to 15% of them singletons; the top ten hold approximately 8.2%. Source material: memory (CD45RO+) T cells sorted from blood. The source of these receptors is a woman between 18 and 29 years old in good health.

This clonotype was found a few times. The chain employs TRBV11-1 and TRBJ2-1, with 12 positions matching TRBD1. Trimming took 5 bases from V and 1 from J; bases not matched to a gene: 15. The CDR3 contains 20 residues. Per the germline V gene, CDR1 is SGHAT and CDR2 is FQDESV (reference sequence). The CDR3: CASSLRDRGPSYASYNEQFF. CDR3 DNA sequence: TGTGCCAGCAGCCTTCGGGACAGGGGGCCTTCTTATGCGTCCTACAATGAGCAGTTCTTC.

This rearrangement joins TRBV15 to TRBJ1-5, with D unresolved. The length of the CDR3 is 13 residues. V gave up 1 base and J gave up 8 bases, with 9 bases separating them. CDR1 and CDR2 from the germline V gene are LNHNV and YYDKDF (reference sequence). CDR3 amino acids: CATSRAETEPQHF. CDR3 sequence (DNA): TGTGCCACCAGCAGAGCCGAAACCGAGCCCCAGCATTTT.

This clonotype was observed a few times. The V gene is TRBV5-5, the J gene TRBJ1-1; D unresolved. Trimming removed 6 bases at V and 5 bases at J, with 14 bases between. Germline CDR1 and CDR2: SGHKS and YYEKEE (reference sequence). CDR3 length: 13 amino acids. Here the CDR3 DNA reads TGTGCCAGCAACCAGGTGGTCTCGACTGAAGCTTTCTTT. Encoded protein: CASNQVVSTEAFF.

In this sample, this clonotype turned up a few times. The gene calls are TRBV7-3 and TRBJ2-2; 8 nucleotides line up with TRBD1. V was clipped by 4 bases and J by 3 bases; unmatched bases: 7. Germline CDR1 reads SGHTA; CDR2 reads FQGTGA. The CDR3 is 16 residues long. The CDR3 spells CASSSPGQGDTGELFF. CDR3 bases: TGTGCCAGCAGCTCTCCCGGACAGGGCGACACCGGGGAGCTGTTTTTT.

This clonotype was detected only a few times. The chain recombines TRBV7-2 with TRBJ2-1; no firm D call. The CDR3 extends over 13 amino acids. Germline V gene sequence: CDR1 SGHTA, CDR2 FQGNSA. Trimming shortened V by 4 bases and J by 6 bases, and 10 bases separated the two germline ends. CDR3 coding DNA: TGTGCCAGCAGCTCAAATGCGGCCAATGAGCAGTTCTTC. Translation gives CASSSNAANEQFF.

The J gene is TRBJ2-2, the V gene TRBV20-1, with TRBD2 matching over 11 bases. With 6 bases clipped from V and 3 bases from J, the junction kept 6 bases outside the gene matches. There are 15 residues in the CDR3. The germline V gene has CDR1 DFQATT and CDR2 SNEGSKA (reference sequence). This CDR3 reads CSAPLAGADTGELFF. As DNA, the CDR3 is TGCAGTGCGCCACTAGCGGGGGCCGACACCGGGGAGCTGTTTTTT.

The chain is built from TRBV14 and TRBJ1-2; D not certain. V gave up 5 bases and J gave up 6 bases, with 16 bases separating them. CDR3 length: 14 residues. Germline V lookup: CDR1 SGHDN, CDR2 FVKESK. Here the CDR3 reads CASSERRGSHGYTF. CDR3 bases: TGTGCCAGCAGCGAAAGGAGAGGGTCCCATGGCTACACCTTC.

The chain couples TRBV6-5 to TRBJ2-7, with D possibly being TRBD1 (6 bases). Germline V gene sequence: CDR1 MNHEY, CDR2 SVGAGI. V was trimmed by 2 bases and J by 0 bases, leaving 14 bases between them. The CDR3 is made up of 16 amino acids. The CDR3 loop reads CASSYRGTGSSYEQYF. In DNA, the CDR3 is TGTGCCAGCAGTTACAGGGGGACGGGGAGCTCCTACGAGCAGTACTTC.

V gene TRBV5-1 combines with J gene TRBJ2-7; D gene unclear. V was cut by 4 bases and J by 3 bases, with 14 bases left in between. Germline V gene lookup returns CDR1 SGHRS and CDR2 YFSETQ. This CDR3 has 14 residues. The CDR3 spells CASSAPSEFYEQYF. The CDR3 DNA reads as TGCGCCAGCAGCGCCCCGAGCGAATTCTACGAGCAGTACTTC.

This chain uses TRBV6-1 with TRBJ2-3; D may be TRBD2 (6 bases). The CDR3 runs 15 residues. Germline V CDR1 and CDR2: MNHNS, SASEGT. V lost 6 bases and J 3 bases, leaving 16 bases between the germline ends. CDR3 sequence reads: CASSSRDGRTDTQYF. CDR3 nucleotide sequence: TGTGCCAGCAGCTCGCGGGACGGACGTACAGATACGCAGTATTTT.

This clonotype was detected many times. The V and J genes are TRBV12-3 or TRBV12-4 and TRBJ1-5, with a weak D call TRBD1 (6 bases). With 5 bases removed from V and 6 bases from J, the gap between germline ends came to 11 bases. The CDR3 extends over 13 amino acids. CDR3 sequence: CASSPGAGQPQHF. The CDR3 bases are TGTGCCAGCAGTCCGGGGGCAGGTCAGCCCCAGCATTTT.

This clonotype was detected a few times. CDR3 loop: CATSRYPSTDTQYF. CDR3 nucleotide sequence: TGTGCCACCAGCAGATACCCTAGCACAGATACGCAGTATTTT. The rearrangement uses TRBV15 and TRBJ2-3, with D hard to call. The CDR3 consists of 14 residues. Germline assignment: CDR1 LNHNV and CDR2 YYDKDF (reference sequence). The V end lost 2 bases, the J end lost 0 bases, and 6 bases lay between the germline ends.

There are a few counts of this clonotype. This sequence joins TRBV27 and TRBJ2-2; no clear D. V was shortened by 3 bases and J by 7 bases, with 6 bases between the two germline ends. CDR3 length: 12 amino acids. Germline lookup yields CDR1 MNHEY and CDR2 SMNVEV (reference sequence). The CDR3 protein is CASSFRDGELFF. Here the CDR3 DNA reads TGTGCCAGCAGTTTTCGCGACGGGGAGCTGTTTTTT.

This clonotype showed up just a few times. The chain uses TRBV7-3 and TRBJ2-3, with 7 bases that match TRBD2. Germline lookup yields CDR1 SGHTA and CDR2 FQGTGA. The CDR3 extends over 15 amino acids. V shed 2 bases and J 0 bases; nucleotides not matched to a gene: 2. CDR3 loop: CASSLRAGSTDTQYF. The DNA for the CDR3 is TGTGCCAGCAGCTTACGAGCGGGGAGCACAGATACGCAGTATTTT.

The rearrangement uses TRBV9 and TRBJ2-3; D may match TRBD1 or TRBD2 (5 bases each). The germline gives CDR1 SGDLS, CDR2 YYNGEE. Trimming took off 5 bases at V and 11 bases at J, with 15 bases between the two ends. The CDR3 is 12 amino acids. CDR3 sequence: CASSPGTREQYF. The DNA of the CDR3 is TGTGCCAGCAGTCCGGGAACCAGGGAGCAGTATTTT.

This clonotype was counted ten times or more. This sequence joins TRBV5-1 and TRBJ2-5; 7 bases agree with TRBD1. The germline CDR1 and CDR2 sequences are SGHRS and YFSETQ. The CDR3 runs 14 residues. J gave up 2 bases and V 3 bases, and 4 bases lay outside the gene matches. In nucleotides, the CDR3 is TGCGCCAGCAGCTATCCGACAGGGCAAGAGACCCAGTACTTC. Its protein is CASSYPTGQETQYF.

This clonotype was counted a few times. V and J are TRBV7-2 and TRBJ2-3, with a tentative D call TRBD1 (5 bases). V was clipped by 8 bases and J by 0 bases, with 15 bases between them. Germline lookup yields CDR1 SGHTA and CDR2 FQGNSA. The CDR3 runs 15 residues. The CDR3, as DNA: TGTGCCAGCTCTCGGAACCCAGGGAGCACAGATACGCAGTATTTT. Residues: CASSRNPGSTDTQYF.

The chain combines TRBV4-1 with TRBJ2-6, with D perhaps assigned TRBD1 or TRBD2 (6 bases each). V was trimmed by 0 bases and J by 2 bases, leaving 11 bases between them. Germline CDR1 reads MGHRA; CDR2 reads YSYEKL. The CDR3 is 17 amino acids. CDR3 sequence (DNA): TGCGCCAGCAGCCAAGATCCAAGGGGGGCTGGGGCCAACGTCCTGACTTTC. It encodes CASSQDPRGAGANVLTF.

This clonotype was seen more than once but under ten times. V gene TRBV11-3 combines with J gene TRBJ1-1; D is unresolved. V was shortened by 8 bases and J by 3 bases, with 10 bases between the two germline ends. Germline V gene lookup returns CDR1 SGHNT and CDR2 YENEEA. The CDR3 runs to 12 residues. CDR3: CASGDVDTEAFF. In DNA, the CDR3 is TGTGCCAGCGGGGATGTGGACACTGAAGCTTTCTTT.

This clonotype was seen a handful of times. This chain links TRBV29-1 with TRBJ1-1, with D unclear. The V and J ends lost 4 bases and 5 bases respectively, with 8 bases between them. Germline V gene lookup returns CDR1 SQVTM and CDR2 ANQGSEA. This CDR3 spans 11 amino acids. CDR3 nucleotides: TGCAGCGTTGTTGTGTCGACTGAAGCTTTCTTT. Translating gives CSVVVSTEAFF.

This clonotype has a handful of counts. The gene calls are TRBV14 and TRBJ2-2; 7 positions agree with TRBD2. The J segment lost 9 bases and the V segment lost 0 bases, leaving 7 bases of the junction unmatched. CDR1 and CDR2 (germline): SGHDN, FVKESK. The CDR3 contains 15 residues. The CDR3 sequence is CASSQDTGTTRELFF. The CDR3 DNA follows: TGTGCCAGCAGCCAAGATACCGGGACTACCAGGGAGCTGTTTTTT.

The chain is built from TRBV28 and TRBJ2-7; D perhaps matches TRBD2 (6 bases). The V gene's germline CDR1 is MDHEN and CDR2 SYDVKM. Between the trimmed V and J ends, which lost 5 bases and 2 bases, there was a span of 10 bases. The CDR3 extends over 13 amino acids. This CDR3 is CASSGGITYEQYF. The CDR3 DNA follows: TGTGCCAGCAGTGGAGGGATTACCTACGAGCAGTACTTC.

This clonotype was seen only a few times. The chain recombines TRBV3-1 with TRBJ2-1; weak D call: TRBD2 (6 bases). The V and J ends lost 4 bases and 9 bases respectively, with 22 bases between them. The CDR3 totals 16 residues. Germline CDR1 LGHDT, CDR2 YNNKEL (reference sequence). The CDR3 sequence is CASSRKPSGGRAEQFF. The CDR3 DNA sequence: TGTGCCAGCAGCCGCAAACCCTCCGGGGGAAGGGCTGAGCAGTTCTTC.

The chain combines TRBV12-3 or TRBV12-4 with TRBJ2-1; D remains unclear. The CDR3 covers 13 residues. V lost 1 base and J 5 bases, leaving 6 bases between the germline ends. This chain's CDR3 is CASSLVTHNEQFF. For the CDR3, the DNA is TGTGCCAGCAGTTTAGTTACACACAATGAGCAGTTCTTC.